This T cell receptor (beta chain) comes out of a study of control samples from healthy donors and cancer patients. Sequencing used immunoSEQ multiplex PCR; TCRdb keeps in-frame clones, though not all of them. The data hold under 200,000 clones, with just under 95% observed a single time. Trimming took 0 bases from V and 3 from J, leaving 11 bases between them. Germline lookup yields CDR1 MNHEY and CDR2 SVGEGT. The CDR3 loop spans 15 amino acids. This clonotype was obtained from a woman between 40 and 55 years old in good health. The rearrangement uses TRBV6-2 or TRBV6-3 and TRBJ1-1; no reliable D call. Sequenced material: blood. The CDR3 spells CASSYSRLSDTEAFF. In DNA form, the CDR3 reads TGTGCCAGCAGTTACTCCAGGCTTTCGGACACTGAAGCTTTCTTT.